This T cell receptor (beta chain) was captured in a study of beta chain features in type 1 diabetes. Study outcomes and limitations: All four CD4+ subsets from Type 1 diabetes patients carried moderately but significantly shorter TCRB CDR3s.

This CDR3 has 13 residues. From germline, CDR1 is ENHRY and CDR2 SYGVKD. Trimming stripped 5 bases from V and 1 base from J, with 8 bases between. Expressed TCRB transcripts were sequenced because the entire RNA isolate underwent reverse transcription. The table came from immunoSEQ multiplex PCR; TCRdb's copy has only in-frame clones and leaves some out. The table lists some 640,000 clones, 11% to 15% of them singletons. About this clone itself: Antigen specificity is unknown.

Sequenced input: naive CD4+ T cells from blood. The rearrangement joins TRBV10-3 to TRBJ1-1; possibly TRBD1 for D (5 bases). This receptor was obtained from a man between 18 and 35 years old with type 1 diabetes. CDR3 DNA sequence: TGTGCCATCAGTCCGACAGCGAACACTGAAGCTTTCTTT. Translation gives CAISPTANTEAFF.